This TCR beta chain stems from a study of cytomegalovirus exposure and HLA in healthy donors. Trimming removed 0 bases from V and 2 bases from J, with 12 bases in between. The germline CDR1 and CDR2 sequences are SGHNT and YYREEE (reference sequence). The CDR3 loop spans 15 amino acids. 60 Vbeta and 13 Jbeta primers were used in PCR. Repertoires were generated with immunoSEQ multiplex PCR, while TCRdb's copy carries only in-frame clones and drops some. In all, the sample yields 150,000 to 200,000 clones. This receptor was identified in a man aged 25 to 40 in good health and CMV-seronegative. The chain joins TRBV5-4 to TRBJ2-7; D is unclear. Sequencing was done on a sample of PBMCs. CDR3 in amino acids: CASSLASTATYEQYF. The CDR3 bases are TGTGCCAGCAGCTTGGCCAGTACAGCCACCTACGAGCAGTACTTC.